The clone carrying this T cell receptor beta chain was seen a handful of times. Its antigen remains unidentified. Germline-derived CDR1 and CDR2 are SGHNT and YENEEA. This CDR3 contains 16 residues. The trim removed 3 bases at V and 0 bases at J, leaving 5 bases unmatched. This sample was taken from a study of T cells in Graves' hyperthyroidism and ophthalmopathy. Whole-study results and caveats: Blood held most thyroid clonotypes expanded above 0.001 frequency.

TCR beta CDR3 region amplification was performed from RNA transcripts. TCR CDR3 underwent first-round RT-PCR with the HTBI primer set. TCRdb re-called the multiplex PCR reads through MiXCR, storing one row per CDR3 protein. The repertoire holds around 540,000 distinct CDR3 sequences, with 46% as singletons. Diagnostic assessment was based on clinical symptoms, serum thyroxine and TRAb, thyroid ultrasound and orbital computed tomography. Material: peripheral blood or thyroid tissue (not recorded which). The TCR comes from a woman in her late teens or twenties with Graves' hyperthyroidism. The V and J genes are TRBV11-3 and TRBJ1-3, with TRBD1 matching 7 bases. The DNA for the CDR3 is TGTGCCAGCAGCTTGACAGGGCCCTCCTCTGGAAACACCATATATTTT. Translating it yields CASSLTGPSSGNTIYF.